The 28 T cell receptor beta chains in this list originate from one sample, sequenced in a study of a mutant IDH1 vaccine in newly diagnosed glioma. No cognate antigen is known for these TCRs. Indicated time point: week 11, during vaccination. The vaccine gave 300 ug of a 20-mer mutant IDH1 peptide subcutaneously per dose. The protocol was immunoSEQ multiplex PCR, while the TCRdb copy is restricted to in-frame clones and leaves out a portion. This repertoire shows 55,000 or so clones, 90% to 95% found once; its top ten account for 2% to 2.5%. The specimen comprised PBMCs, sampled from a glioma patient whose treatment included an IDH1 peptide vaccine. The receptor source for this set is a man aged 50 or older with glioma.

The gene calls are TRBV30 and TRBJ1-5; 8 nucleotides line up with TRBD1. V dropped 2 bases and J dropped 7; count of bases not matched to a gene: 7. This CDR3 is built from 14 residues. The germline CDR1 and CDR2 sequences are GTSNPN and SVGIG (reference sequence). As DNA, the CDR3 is TGTGCCTGGAGTATTAGACAGGGGCGACAGCCCCAGCATTTT. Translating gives CAWSIRQGRQPQHF.

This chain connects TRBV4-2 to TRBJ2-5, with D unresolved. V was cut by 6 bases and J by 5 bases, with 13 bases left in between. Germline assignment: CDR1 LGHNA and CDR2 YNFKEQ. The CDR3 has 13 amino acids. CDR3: CASSREVHETQYF. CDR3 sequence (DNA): TGTGCCAGCAGTCGAGAAGTCCATGAGACCCAGTACTTC.

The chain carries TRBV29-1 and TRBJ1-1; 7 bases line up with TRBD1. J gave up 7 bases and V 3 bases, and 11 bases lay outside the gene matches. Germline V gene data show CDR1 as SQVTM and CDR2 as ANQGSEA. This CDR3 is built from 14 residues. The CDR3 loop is CSVDGDSPSIEAFF. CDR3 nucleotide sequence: TGCAGCGTTGACGGGGACAGCCCCAGTATTGAAGCTTTCTTT.

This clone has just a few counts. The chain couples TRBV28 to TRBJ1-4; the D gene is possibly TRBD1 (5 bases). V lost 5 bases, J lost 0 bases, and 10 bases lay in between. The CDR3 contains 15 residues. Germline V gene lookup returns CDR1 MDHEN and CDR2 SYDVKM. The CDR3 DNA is TGTGCCAGCAGTCAGACAGCCGCAACTAATGAAAAACTGTTTTTT. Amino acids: CASSQTAATNEKLFF.

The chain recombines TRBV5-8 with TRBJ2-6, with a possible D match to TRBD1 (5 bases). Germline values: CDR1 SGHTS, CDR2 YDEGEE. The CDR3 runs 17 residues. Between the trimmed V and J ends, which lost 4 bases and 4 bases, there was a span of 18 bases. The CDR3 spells CASSGSIGALGANVLTF. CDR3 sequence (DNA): TGTGCCAGCAGCGGTTCCATAGGGGCCCTCGGGGCCAACGTCCTGACTTTC. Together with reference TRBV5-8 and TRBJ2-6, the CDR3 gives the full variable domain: EAGVTQSPTHLIKTRGQQATLRCSPISGHTSVYWYQQALGLGLQFLLWYDEGEERNRGNFPPRFSGRQFPNYSSELNVNALELEDSALYLCASSGSIGALGANVLTFGAGSRLTVL.

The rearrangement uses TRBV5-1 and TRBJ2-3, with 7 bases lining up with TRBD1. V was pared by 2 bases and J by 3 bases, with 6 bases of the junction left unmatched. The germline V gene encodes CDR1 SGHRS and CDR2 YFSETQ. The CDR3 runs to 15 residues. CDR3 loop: CASSFGDRHTDTQYF. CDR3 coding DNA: TGCGCCAGCAGCTTTGGGGACAGACATACAGATACGCAGTATTTT.

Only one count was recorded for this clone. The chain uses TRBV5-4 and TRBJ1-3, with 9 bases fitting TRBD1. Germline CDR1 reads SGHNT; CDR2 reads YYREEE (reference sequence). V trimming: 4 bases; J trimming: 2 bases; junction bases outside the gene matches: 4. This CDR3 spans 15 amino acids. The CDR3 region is CASSPDRGTGNTIYF. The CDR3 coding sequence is TGTGCCAGCAGCCCGGACAGGGGAACTGGAAACACCATATATTTT. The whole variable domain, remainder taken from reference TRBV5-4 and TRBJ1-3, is ETGVTQSPTHLIKTRGQQVTLRCSSQSGHNTVSWYQQALGQGPQFIFQYYREEENGRGNFPPRFSGLQFPNYSSELNVNALELDDSALYLCASSPDRGTGNTIYFGEGSWLTVV.

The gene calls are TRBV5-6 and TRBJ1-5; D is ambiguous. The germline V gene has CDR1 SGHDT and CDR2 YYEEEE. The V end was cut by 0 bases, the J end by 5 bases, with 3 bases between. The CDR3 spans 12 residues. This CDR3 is CASSLGDQPQHF. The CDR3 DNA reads TGTGCCAGCAGCTTGGGGGATCAGCCCCAGCATTTT.

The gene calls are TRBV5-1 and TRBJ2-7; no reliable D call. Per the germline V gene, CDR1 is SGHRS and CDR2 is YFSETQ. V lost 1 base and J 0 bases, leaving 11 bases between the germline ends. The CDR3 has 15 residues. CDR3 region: CASSLTVLSSYEQYF. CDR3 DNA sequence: TGCGCCAGCAGCTTGACAGTACTCAGCTCCTACGAGCAGTACTTC.

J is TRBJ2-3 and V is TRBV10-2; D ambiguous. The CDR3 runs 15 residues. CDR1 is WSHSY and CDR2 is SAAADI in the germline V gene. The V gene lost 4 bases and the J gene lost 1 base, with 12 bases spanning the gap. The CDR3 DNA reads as TGCGCCAGCAGTGTAGGGCTCCCGCGCACAGATACGCAGTATTTT. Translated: CASSVGLPRTDTQYF.

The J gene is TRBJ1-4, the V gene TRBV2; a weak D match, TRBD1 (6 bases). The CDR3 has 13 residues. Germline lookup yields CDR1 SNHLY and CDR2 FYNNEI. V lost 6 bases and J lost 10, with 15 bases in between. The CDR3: CASSAQGIGKLFF. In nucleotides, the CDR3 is TGTGCCAGCAGCGCACAGGGAATAGGAAAACTGTTTTTT.

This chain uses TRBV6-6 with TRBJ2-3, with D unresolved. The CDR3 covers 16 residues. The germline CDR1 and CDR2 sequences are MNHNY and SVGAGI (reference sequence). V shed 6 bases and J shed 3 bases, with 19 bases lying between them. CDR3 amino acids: CASSSDGSPRTDTQYF. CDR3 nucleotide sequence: TGTGCCAGCAGCTCGGACGGGTCCCCGAGGACAGATACGCAGTATTTT.

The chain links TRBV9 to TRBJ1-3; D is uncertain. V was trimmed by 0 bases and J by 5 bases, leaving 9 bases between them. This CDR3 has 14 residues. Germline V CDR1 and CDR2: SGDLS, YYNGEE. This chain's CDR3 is CASSVGTARNTIYF. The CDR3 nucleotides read TGTGCCAGCAGCGTAGGAACAGCCCGAAACACCATATATTTT.

Here the CDR3 reads CASTTPGSIQYF. As DNA, the CDR3 is TGTGCCAGCACCACACCAGGCAGCATTCAGTACTTC. This chain links TRBV6-5 with TRBJ2-4; D unresolved. V shed 7 bases and J shed 9 bases, with 13 bases lying between them. This CDR3 has 12 residues. Germline assignment: CDR1 MNHEY and CDR2 SVGAGI.

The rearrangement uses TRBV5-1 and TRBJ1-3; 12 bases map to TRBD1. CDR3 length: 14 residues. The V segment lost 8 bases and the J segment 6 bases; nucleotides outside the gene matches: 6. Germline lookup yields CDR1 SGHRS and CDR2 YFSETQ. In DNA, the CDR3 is TGCGCCAGTTCCGCGGGACAGGGGGCAAACACCATATATTTT. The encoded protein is CASSAGQGANTIYF. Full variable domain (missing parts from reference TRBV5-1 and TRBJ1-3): KAGVTQTPRYLIKTRGQQVTLSCSPISGHRSVSWYQQTPGQGLQFLFEYFSETQRNKGNFPGRFSGRQFSNSRSEMNVSTLELGDSALYLCASSAGQGANTIYFGEGSWLTVV.

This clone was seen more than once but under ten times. CDR3 sequence (DNA): TGTGCCAGCAGCCCAATTGACAGGTCTCTGAACACTGAAGCTTTCTTT. This sequence encodes CASSPIDRSLNTEAFF. The J gene is TRBJ1-1, the V gene TRBV11-2, with D possibly being TRBD1 (6 bases). The CDR3 contains 16 residues. The V and J ends lost 5 bases and 0 bases respectively, with 16 bases between them. Germline V lookup: CDR1 SGHAT, CDR2 FQNNGV.

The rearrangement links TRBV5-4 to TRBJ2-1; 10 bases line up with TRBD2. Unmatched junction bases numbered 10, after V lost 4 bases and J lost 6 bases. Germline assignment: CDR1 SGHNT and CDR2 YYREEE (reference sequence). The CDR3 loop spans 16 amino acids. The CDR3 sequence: CASSSPLAGDGNEQFF. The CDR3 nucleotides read TGTGCCAGCAGCAGTCCTCTAGCGGGAGACGGCAATGAGCAGTTCTTC.

As DNA, the CDR3 is TGTGCCAGCAGTTACTCGAGACAGGAGGGGGAGCAGTTCTTC. The encoded protein is CASSYSRQEGEQFF. The V and J genes are TRBV6-6 and TRBJ2-1; D tentatively reads TRBD1 or TRBD2 (6 bases each). Trimming removed 0 bases at V and 10 bases at J, with 13 bases between. The V gene's germline CDR1 is MNHNY and CDR2 SVGAGI (reference sequence). This CDR3 is built from 14 residues.

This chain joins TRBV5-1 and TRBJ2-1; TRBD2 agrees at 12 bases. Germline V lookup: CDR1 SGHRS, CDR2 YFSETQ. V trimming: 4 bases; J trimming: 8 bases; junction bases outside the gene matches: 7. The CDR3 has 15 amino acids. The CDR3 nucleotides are TGCGCCAGCAGCCCGAGGACTAGCGGGGACTATGAGCAGTTCTTC. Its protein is CASSPRTSGDYEQFF.

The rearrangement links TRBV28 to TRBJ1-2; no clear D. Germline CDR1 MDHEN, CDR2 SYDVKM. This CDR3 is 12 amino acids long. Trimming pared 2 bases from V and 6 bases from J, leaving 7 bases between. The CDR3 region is CASSLVGNGYTF. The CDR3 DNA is TGTGCCAGCAGTTTAGTAGGGAATGGCTACACCTTC.

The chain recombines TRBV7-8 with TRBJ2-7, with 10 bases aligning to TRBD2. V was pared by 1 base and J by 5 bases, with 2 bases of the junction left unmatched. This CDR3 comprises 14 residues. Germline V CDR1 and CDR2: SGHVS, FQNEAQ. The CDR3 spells CASSLVGTSDEQYF. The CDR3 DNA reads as TGTGCCAGCAGCTTAGTAGGGACTAGCGACGAGCAGTACTTC.

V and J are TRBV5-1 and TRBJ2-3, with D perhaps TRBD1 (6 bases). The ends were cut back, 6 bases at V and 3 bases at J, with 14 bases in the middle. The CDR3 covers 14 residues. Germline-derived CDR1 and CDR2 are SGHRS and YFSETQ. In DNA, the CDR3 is TGCGCCAGCAAAAAGGACAGCACGACAGATACGCAGTATTTT. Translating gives CASKKDSTTDTQYF.

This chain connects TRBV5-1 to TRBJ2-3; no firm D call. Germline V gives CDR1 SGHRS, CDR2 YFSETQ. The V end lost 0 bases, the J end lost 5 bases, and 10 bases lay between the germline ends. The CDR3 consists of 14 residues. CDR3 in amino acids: CASSLARGVDTQYF. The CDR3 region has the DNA TGCGCCAGCAGCTTGGCTAGAGGAGTAGATACGCAGTATTTT.

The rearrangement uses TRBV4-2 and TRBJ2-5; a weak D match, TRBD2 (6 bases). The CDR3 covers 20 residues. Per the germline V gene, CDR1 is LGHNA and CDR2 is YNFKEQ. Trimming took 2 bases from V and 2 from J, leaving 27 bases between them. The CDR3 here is CASSQYISGHTPPAQETQYF. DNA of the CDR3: TGTGCCAGCAGCCAATATATTAGCGGCCACACCCCCCCCGCACAAGAGACCCAGTACTTC.

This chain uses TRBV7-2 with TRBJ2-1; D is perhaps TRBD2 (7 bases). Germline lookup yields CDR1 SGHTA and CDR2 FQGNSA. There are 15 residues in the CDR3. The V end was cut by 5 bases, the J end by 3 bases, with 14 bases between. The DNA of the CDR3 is TGTGCCAGCAGCCCCGCGAGGGGGGGCTACAATGAGCAGTTCTTC. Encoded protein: CASSPARGGYNEQFF.

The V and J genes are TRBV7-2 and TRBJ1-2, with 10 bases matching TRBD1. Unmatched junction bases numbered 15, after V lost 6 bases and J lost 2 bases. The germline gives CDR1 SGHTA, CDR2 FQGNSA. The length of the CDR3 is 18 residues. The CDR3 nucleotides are TGTGCCAGCAGGGACAGGGGGACGGCATTCTCTTTAAACTATGGCTACACCTTC. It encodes CASRDRGTAFSLNYGYTF.

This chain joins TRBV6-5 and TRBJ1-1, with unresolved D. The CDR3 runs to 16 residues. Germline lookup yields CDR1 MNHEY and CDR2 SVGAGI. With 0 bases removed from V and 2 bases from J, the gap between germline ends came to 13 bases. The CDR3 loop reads CASSYSTVRFNTEAFF. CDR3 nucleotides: TGTGCCAGCAGTTACTCGACGGTTAGATTCAACACTGAAGCTTTCTTT.

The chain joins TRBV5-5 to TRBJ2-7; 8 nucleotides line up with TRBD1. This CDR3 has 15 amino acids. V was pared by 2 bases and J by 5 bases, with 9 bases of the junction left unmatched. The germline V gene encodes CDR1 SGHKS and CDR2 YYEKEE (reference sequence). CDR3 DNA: TGTGCCAGCAGCTTCCGGACAGGGTCGGTCGACGAGCAGTACTTC. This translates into CASSFRTGSVDEQYF.